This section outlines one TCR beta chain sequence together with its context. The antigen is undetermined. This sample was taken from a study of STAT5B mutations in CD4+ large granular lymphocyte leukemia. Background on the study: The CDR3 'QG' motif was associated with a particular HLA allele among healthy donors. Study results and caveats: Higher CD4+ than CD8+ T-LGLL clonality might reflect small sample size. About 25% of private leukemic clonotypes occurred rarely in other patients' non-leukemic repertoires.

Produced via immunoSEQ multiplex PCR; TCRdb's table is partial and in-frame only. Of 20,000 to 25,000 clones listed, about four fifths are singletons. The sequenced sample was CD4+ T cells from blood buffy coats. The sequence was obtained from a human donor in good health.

CDR3 coding DNA: TGTGCCAGCAGCTTCCCGGGAGCCCACACCGGGGAGCTGTTTTTT. This encodes CASSFPGAHTGELFF. The V gene is TRBV5-4, the J gene TRBJ2-2; D perhaps matches TRBD2 (6 bases). Looked up from germline, CDR1 is SGHNT and CDR2 is YYREEE (reference sequence). This CDR3 has 15 residues. V lost 2 bases to trimming and J lost 3 bases, with 11 bases between them.